These T cell receptor beta chains were read from a single sample in a study of blood T cell repertoires in COVID-19. TCRdb's copy holds only in-frame clones and misses some; the assay was immunoSEQ multiplex PCR. The sample contains about 71,000 clones, 85% to 90% of which appear only once. Sequencing was done on a sample of peripheral blood. These receptors all stem from a middle-aged man with acute or convalescent COVID-19. The CDR3 runs from the conserved cysteine through the conserved F or W. The D gene is left open where the match is weak. For some rows the clone size is stated as once, few or many, or as a class when expanded; others skip it.

d_gene,v_gene,len,j_gene,abundance,CDR3nt,CDR3aa
.,TRBV19,15,TRBJ1-2,.,TGTGCCAGTAGTGCCGGGACACCGCCTGTGTATGGCTACACCTTC,CASSAGTPPVYGYTF
.,TRBV12-3/TRBV12-4,12,TRBJ1-2,once,TGTGCCAGCAGTGCAGCTAACTATGGCTACACCTTC,CASSAANYGYTF
.,TRBV6-2/TRBV6-3,16,TRBJ1-3,.,TGTGCCAGCAGTTACGACGGGAAAAGCTCTGGAAACACCATATATTTT,CASSYDGKSSGNTIYF
TRBD1,TRBV10-2,16,TRBJ1-2,.,TGCGCCAGCAGCCTAGGTGGGACAGGAGCTAACTATGGCTACACCTTC,CASSLGGTGANYGYTF
TRBD1,TRBV10-3,15,TRBJ1-2,.,TGTGCCATCAGTGAGTCGTTGGACAGGGACTATGGCTACACCTTC,CAISESLDRDYGYTF
TRBD1,TRBV2,13,TRBJ1-1,.,TGTGCCAGCATCAGGGGGGCGGACACTGAAGCTTTCTTT,CASIRGADTEAFF
TRBD1,TRBV24-1,13,TRBJ1-1,.,TGTGCCACGAGTGGGGCAGGGGGCTTTGAAGCTTTCTTT,CATSGAGGFEAFF
.,TRBV19,17,TRBJ2-2,.,TGTGCCAGTACCCCCTCCAAACTTCAGGGATACACCGGGGAGCTGTTTTTT,CASTPSKLQGYTGELFF
TRBD1,TRBV9,13,TRBJ2-7,once,TGTGCCAGCAGGGGGACAGGGTTTGGTGAGCAGTACTTC,CASRGTGFGEQYF
.,TRBV11-3,15,TRBJ2-3,once,TGTGCCAGCAGCTTAGCCCTTCCCGGCACAGATACGCAGTATTTT,CASSLALPGTDTQYF
.,TRBV6-2/TRBV6-3,15,TRBJ1-5,.,TGTGCCAGCAGTTACTTGGACAGAAGACGTCAGCCCCAGCATTTT,CASSYLDRRRQPQHF
.,TRBV28,14,TRBJ2-2,.,TGTGCCAGCAGTTTTGCAGGAAACACCGGGGAGCTGTTTTTT,CASSFAGNTGELFF
.,TRBV24-1,13,TRBJ1-2,.,TGTGCCACCAGTCAGGGACATGAACAGGGCTACACCTTC,CATSQGHEQGYTF
.,TRBV11-2,16,TRBJ1-1,.,TGTGCCAGCAGCTTAGAGGGGGGGTGGTCTGACACTGAAGCTTTCTTT,CASSLEGGWSDTEAFF
TRBD1,TRBV7-2,14,TRBJ1-1,.,TGTGCCAGCAGCGTCTCACAGGGGGGAGCTGAAGCTTTCTTT,CASSVSQGGAEAFF
.,TRBV19,14,TRBJ1-6,.,TGTGCCAGTAGTATCGCCCGGGAAAATTCACCCCTCCACTTT,CASSIARENSPLHF
.,TRBV27,13,TRBJ1-2,.,TGTGCCAGCAGTTTCCGAGGGGGAAATGGCTACACCTTC,CASSFRGGNGYTF
TRBD1,TRBV7-6,15,TRBJ1-4,.,TGTGCCAGCAGCTTAGGCGGGACAGGGTATGAAAAACTGTTTTTT,CASSLGGTGYEKLFF